The 11 T cell receptor beta chains below were found in one sample sequenced in a study of vaccination effects on CD4 cells after COVID-19. Antigens of these TCRs are unknown. An approximately 10-day culture period preceded the isolation of CD4+ T cells. Generated by immunoSEQ multiplex PCR, the TCRdb table keeps only in-frame clones and is missing some. The sample has 45,000 to 50,000 clones, about 76% seen once. The input for sequencing was CD4+ T cells from PBMCs cultured without peptide, taken before COVID-19 vaccination. The receptors were gathered from a human donor who had a prior SARS-CoV-2 infection.

The chain recombines TRBV6-5 with TRBJ1-3; 9 bases fit TRBD1. Germline CDR1 MNHEY, CDR2 SVGAGI. The CDR3 totals 14 residues. Trimming cost V 6 bases and J 8 bases; bases outside gene matches: 8. The CDR3 region has the DNA TGTGCCAGCAGGAACACAGGGGGCGAGGACACCATATATTTT. It yields the protein CASRNTGGEDTIYF.

The table lists this clone with a few counts. The chain joins TRBV7-2 to TRBJ1-5; no clear D. The CDR3 has 15 residues. The V and J ends lost 5 bases and 0 bases respectively, with 11 bases between them. Looked up from germline, CDR1 is SGHTA and CDR2 is FQGNSA. CDR3 coding DNA: TGTGCCAGCAGCATCGACGGCTATAGCAATCAGCCCCAGCATTTT. Protein: CASSIDGYSNQPQHF.

This chain connects TRBV30 to TRBJ1-2; D remains ambiguous. Trimming shortened V by 4 bases and J by 4 bases, and 16 bases separated the two germline ends. The germline gives CDR1 GTSNPN, CDR2 SVGIG (reference sequence). There are 14 residues in the CDR3. The CDR3 protein is CAWNGPARGYGYTF. The CDR3 nucleotides read TGTGCCTGGAACGGGCCAGCGCGGGGCTATGGCTACACCTTC.

The J gene is TRBJ2-3, the V gene TRBV29-1; possible D gene TRBD1, 5 bases. This CDR3 comprises 14 residues. Per germline, CDR1 SQVTM and CDR2 ANQGSEA. V lost 4 bases and J 4 bases, leaving 15 bases between the germline ends. For the CDR3, the DNA is TGCAGCGTTGTCCCGGTATTAGGGGCAGATACGCAGTATTTT. Translated, it gives CSVVPVLGADTQYF.

The chain is built from TRBV9 and TRBJ1-3, with D unclear. The V gene's germline CDR1 is SGDLS and CDR2 YYNGEE. The length of the CDR3 is 16 residues. V was pared by 3 bases and J by 0 bases, with 13 bases between. The CDR3 sequence is CASSGVTPLSGNTIYF. DNA of the CDR3: TGTGCCAGCAGCGGAGTAACACCACTCTCTGGAAACACCATATATTTT. The variable domain in full, with the rest retrieved from reference TRBV9 and TRBJ1-3, is DSGVTQTPKHLITATGQRVTLRCSPRSGDLSVYWYQQSLDQGLQFLIQYYNGEERAKGNILERFSAQQFPDLHSELNLSSLELGDSALYFCASSGVTPLSGNTIYFGEGSWLTVV.

This chain uses TRBV7-9 with TRBJ2-1, with D possibly matching TRBD2 (5 bases). The CDR3 has 15 residues. V dropped 5 bases and J dropped 6 bases, with 17 bases sitting between them. From germline, CDR1 is SEHNR and CDR2 FQNEAQ (reference sequence). DNA of the CDR3: TGTGCCAGCAGCCTAAGAAGGACTGGACGCAATGAGCAGTTCTTC. Translated: CASSLRRTGRNEQFF.

V usage is TRBV6-1 and J usage is TRBJ1-2; D is possibly TRBD1 (6 bases). CDR1 is MNHNS, CDR2 SASEGT, per germline. This CDR3 comprises 14 residues. The V end was cut by 0 bases, the J end by 6 bases, with 11 bases between. This CDR3 is CASSEAPTGHGYTF. The CDR3 DNA reads TGTGCCAGCAGTGAAGCGCCGACAGGCCATGGCTACACCTTC.

The chain couples TRBV5-1 to TRBJ2-2, with no clear D. The CDR3 contains 15 residues. Trimming stripped 1 base from V and 0 bases from J, with 7 bases between. Germline V CDR1 and CDR2: SGHRS, YFSETQ. CDR3 region: CASSLIGSNTGELFF. The CDR3, as DNA: TGCGCCAGCAGCTTGATAGGGTCGAACACCGGGGAGCTGTTTTTT.

In DNA form, the CDR3 reads TGTGCCAGCTCAGCTCCGGGACTTGCCTTCACCGGGGAGCTGTTTTTT. It codes for CASSAPGLAFTGELFF. V gene TRBV18 combines with J gene TRBJ2-2, with D perhaps matching TRBD2 (6 bases). The germline V gene encodes CDR1 KGHSH and CDR2 LQKENI. The CDR3 sequence is 16 residues long. Trimming shortened V by 5 bases and J by 4 bases, and 17 bases separated the two germline ends.

V gene TRBV4-3 combines with J gene TRBJ2-2; TRBD2 agrees at 8 bases. CDR3 length equals 17 residues. V was pared by 0 bases and J by 4 bases, with 7 bases of the junction left unmatched. Germline assignment: CDR1 LGHNA and CDR2 YSLEER. The CDR3 coding sequence is TGCGCCAGCAGCCAAGAGTCGGGGGGGCAGGCCACCGGGGAGCTGTTTTTT. Encoded protein: CASSQESGGQATGELFF.

This chain links TRBV11-3 with TRBJ1-1, with a weak D call TRBD1 (6 bases). The CDR3 covers 17 residues. Trimming pared 4 bases from V and 1 base from J, leaving 19 bases between. In germline, CDR1 is SGHNT, CDR2 YENEEA. The CDR3 spells CASSSSGAAWSNTEAFF. The DNA for the CDR3 is TGTGCCAGCAGCTCCTCGGGGGCCGCTTGGTCGAACACTGAAGCTTTCTTT. The full variable domain, its missing parts supplied by reference TRBV11-3 and TRBJ1-1, is EAGVVQSPRYKIIEKKQPVAFWCNPISGHNTLYWYLQNLGQGPELLIRYENEEAVDDSQLPKDRFSAERLKGVDSTLKIQPAELGDSAVYLCASSSSGAAWSNTEAFFGQGTRLTVV.